Below are 19 T cell receptor beta chains sequenced from a single sample in a study of T cell responses to AZD1222 COVID-19 vaccine. This table comes from immunoSEQ multiplex PCR, and its TCRdb copy is limited to in-frame clones, with some not included. Here the sample spans about 140,000 clones, 91% being singletons. The sequencing here drew on peripheral blood, taken on day 0 of AZD1222 vaccination. The receptor set was obtained from an adult in good health.

This clone was recorded only once. V gene TRBV6-2 or TRBV6-3 combines with J gene TRBJ2-3; TRBD2 matches 10 bases. The junction had 16 bases not matched to a gene; V was cut back by 5 bases and J by 2 bases. CDR3 length: 19 amino acids. In germline, CDR1 is MNHEY, CDR2 SVGEGT. The CDR3 coding sequence is TGTGCCAGCAGTCCCGAATCCCGGCTACTAGCGGGGACCACAGATACGCAGTATTTT. Amino acids: CASSPESRLLAGTTDTQYF.

V is TRBV7-3 and J is TRBJ2-2, with TRBD1 identical over 8 bases. The CDR3 contains 15 residues. Germline loops: CDR1 SGHTA, CDR2 FQGTGA. V lost 5 bases and J lost 2; bases outside the gene matches: 4. The CDR3: CASSPDRANTGELFF. In DNA, the CDR3 is TGTGCCAGCAGCCCGGACAGGGCTAACACCGGGGAGCTGTTTTTT.

The chain is built from TRBV10-3 and TRBJ1-4; D is uncertain. Trimming cost V 2 bases and J 5 bases, with 3 bases left between them. Per germline, CDR1 ENHRY and CDR2 SYGVKD. The CDR3 is made up of 12 amino acids. CDR3 in DNA: TGTGCCATCAGTGAGGCGAATGAAAAACTGTTTTTT. This encodes CAISEANEKLFF.

The chain combines TRBV5-4 with TRBJ1-1; a weak D match, TRBD1 (6 bases). The length of the CDR3 is 14 residues. Trimming took off 4 bases at V and 5 bases at J, with 15 bases between the two ends. Per germline, CDR1 SGHNT and CDR2 YYREEE (reference sequence). The CDR3 is CASSPGGGGTEAFF. CDR3 nucleotides: TGTGCCAGCAGCCCGGGTGGAGGGGGGACTGAAGCTTTCTTT.

The CDR3 DNA is TGTGCCAGCAGCCTAATTTCGGGTCAGCTCACAGATACGCAGTATTTT. Its translation: CASSLISGQLTDTQYF. This chain uses TRBV4-2 with TRBJ2-3; D gene uncertain. CDR3 length: 16 residues. The V end lost 4 bases, the J end lost 2 bases, and 16 bases lay between the germline ends. Germline CDR1 and CDR2: LGHNA and YNFKEQ.

Worth noting for this clone: The same CDR3 also results from other DNA sequences found in this sample. This chain uses TRBV7-8 with TRBJ1-6; D is undetermined. V shed 1 base and J shed 5 bases, with 6 bases lying between them. The CDR3 extends over 14 amino acids. Looked up from germline, CDR1 is SGHVS and CDR2 is FQNEAQ. CDR3 coding DNA: TGTGCCAGCAGCTTAGGGCAGAATAATTCACCCCTCCACTTT. Its protein is CASSLGQNNSPLHF.

This sequence joins TRBV29-1 and TRBJ2-7; 7 bases are a match to TRBD1. V lost 7 bases to trimming and J lost 3 bases; unmatched junction nucleotides: 12. The CDR3 has 14 amino acids. Germline V gene data show CDR1 as SQVTM and CDR2 as ANQGSEA. The DNA of the CDR3 is TGCAGCGCCACCTCGACAGGGAGATACTACGAGCAGTACTTC. Translating gives CSATSTGRYYEQYF.

V usage is TRBV4-3 and J usage is TRBJ2-7; no firm D call. V was shortened by 0 bases and J by 4 bases, with 10 bases between the two germline ends. Germline assignment: CDR1 LGHNA and CDR2 YSLEER. The CDR3 is 14 residues long. Here the CDR3 DNA reads TGCGCCAGCAGCCAAGAGACCGATCGTTACGAGCAGTACTTC. This sequence encodes CASSQETDRYEQYF.

This clone has just one count. The J gene is TRBJ2-7, the V gene TRBV11-2, with TRBD1 identical over 7 bases. The germline V gene has CDR1 SGHAT and CDR2 FQNNGV. V dropped 7 bases and J dropped 6; count of bases not matched to a gene: 6. This CDR3 has 12 amino acids. CDR3 residues: CASTNRGPEQYF. The CDR3 DNA reads TGTGCCAGCACCAACAGGGGACCCGAGCAGTACTTC.

The gene calls are TRBV19 and TRBJ1-1; D unresolved. CDR1 and CDR2 (germline): LNHDA, SQIVND (reference sequence). This CDR3 spans 14 amino acids. V lost 2 bases and J 5 bases, leaving 12 bases between the germline ends. The CDR3 region is CASSITGEGTEAFF. CDR3 sequence (DNA): TGTGCCAGTAGTATAACTGGGGAGGGAACTGAAGCTTTCTTT.

The chain recombines TRBV6-6 with TRBJ2-7; TRBD1 matches 10 bases. The CDR3 is 16 residues long. CDR1 and CDR2 (germline): MNHNY, SVGAGI (reference sequence). After removal of 0 bases from V and 3 bases from J, the junction contained 5 bases not matched to a gene. The CDR3 region has the DNA TGTGCCAGCAGTTACTCTCCGGGACAGGGGAACTACGAGCAGTACTTC. Its translation is CASSYSPGQGNYEQYF.

The rearrangement joins TRBV7-2 to TRBJ2-7; D is uncertain. V gave up 1 base and J gave up 3 bases, with 10 bases separating them. The V gene's germline CDR1 is SGHTA and CDR2 FQGNSA. CDR3 length: 14 residues. The CDR3: CASSLVRGDYEQYF. The CDR3 coding sequence is TGTGCCAGCAGCTTAGTTCGTGGCGACTACGAGCAGTACTTC.

The CDR3 protein is CASSYGTANGYTF. The CDR3 nucleotides read TGTGCCAGCAGCTATGGGACAGCTAACGGCTACACCTTC. J is TRBJ1-2 and V is TRBV7-9; 7 bases map to TRBD1. V lost 4 bases and J lost 8; bases outside the gene matches: 7. In germline, CDR1 is SEHNR, CDR2 FQNEAQ (reference sequence). The CDR3 is 13 amino acids. The variable domain in full, with the rest retrieved from reference TRBV7-9 and TRBJ1-2, is DTGVSQNPRHKITKRGQNVTFRCDPISEHNRLYWYRQTLGQGPEFLTYFQNEAQLEKSRLLSDRFSAERPKGSFSTLEIQRTEQGDSAMYLCASSYGTANGYTFGSGTRLTVV.

The rearrangement uses TRBV19 and TRBJ1-5, with D hard to call. V lost 0 bases to trimming and J lost 10 bases, with 10 bases between them. The CDR3 totals 13 residues. The germline V gene encodes CDR1 LNHDA and CDR2 SQIVND (reference sequence). CDR3 coding DNA: TGTGCCAGTAGTATAGATACTTGGGGACCCCAGCATTTT. The encoded protein is CASSIDTWGPQHF.

This chain links TRBV11-2 with TRBJ2-7; 8 bases map to TRBD1. The V segment lost 4 bases and the J segment 3 bases; nucleotides outside the gene matches: 8. This CDR3 contains 15 residues. Germline V CDR1 and CDR2: SGHAT, FQNNGV. The CDR3 coding sequence is TGTGCCAGCAGCTCGCCCAGACAGGGGATCTACGAGCAGTACTTC. This codes for CASSSPRQGIYEQYF.

The chain combines TRBV5-1 with TRBJ2-7, with unresolved D. Germline V gene data show CDR1 as SGHRS and CDR2 as YFSETQ. The CDR3 has 14 amino acids. With 0 bases removed from V and 6 bases from J, the gap between germline ends came to 13 bases. In DNA form, the CDR3 reads TGCGCCAGCAGCTTGGAACATCCCCTCGCCGAGCAGTACTTC. Residues: CASSLEHPLAEQYF.

The rearrangement uses TRBV7-8 and TRBJ1-5; possibly TRBD1 for D (5 bases). Germline loops: CDR1 SGHVS, CDR2 FQNEAQ. This CDR3 has 20 amino acids. V was cut by 4 bases and J by 0 bases, with 25 bases left in between. The CDR3 DNA reads as TGTGCCAGCAGCTACGCGTTAGGAAGGGGCCAATTTTATAGCAATCAGCCCCAGCATTTT. Its translation is CASSYALGRGQFYSNQPQHF.

This chain connects TRBV2 to TRBJ1-4; D uncertain. V lost 8 bases, J lost 3 bases, and 16 bases lay in between. Germline V gives CDR1 SNHLY, CDR2 FYNNEI. The CDR3 length is 15 residues. CDR3 protein: CASAAGEGSNEKLFF. CDR3 nucleotides: TGTGCCAGCGCTGCCGGGGAGGGCTCTAATGAAAAACTGTTTTTT.

The V and J genes are TRBV11-3 and TRBJ1-1; the D gene is possibly TRBD1 (5 bases). The CDR3 totals 13 residues. Germline CDR1 reads SGHNT; CDR2 reads YENEEA. V lost 4 bases and J lost 1, with 7 bases in between. CDR3: CASSWGRNTEAFF. The CDR3 DNA is TGTGCCAGCAGCTGGGGACGGAACACTGAAGCTTTCTTT.